A single sample is the source of the 25 T cell receptor beta chains below, sequenced in a study of CD8 T cells in Susac syndrome. An input of about 0.45 to 1 ug of RNA was subjected to reverse transcription using random hexamers. A single record per CDR3 protein comes from TCRdb applying MiXCR to the immunoSEQ multiplex PCR reads. Of about 190,000 distinct CDR3 sequences listed, roughly 91% are singletons. Sequencing input: CD4+ T cells from PBMCs. These receptors originate from a human donor with Susac syndrome.

CDR3 sequence reads: CASSQSQGNGYGYTF. Here the CDR3 DNA reads TGCGCCAGCAGCCAATCACAGGGCAATGGCTATGGCTACACCTTC. V and J are TRBV4-1 and TRBJ1-2; D might be TRBD1 (6 bases). This CDR3 is built from 15 residues. V lost 2 bases and J lost 4, with 14 bases in between. Germline loops: CDR1 MGHRA, CDR2 YSYEKL.

The chain couples TRBV5-1 to TRBJ2-7; D might be TRBD2 (7 bases). The CDR3 has 15 amino acids. CDR1 and CDR2 (germline): SGHRS, YFSETQ. Trimming shortened V by 0 bases and J by 7 bases, and 17 bases separated the two germline ends. The CDR3 loop is CASSLGTEGGGEQYF. DNA for the CDR3: TGCGCCAGCAGCTTGGGTACCGAGGGGGGAGGGGAGCAGTACTTC.

The chain is built from TRBV19 and TRBJ1-5; 8 bases fit TRBD1. The ends lost 0 bases at V and 7 bases at J; junction bases unmatched: 2. Germline CDR1 is LNHDA and CDR2 is SQIVND (reference sequence). The CDR3 has 14 residues. The CDR3 here is CASSIEGQGQPQHF. The CDR3 bases are TGTGCCAGTAGTATAGAAGGACAGGGACAGCCCCAGCATTTT.

This clonotype appeared once. The chain uses TRBV2 and TRBJ2-7, with TRBD2 matching 10 bases. Trimming took 5 bases from V and 4 from J; bases not matched to a gene: 5. CDR1 is SNHLY and CDR2 is FYNNEI in the germline V gene. This CDR3 comprises 14 residues. The CDR3 is CASSWRTSGYEQYF. The CDR3 nucleotides read TGTGCCAGCAGTTGGAGGACTAGCGGATACGAGCAGTACTTC.

The chain combines TRBV18 with TRBJ2-5; D unresolved. CDR1 and CDR2 from the germline V gene are KGHSH and LQKENI. The length of the CDR3 is 14 residues. Trimming cost V 0 bases and J 0 bases, with 5 bases left between them. CDR3 sequence reads: CASSPPGYQETQYF. Here the CDR3 DNA reads TGTGCCAGCTCACCACCGGGGTACCAAGAGACCCAGTACTTC.

The rearrangement joins TRBV10-3 to TRBJ2-7, with D unresolved. The CDR3 has 14 amino acids. Trimming shortened V by 0 bases and J by 1 base, and 7 bases separated the two germline ends. The germline CDR1 and CDR2 sequences are ENHRY and SYGVKD. CDR3 DNA sequence: TGTGCCATCAGTGAGTCCGCTGAGTCCTACGAGCAGTACTTC. Amino acids: CAISESAESYEQYF.

The chain couples TRBV19 to TRBJ2-7; D ambiguous. V was pared by 1 base and J by 0 bases, with 4 bases between. Germline CDR1 reads LNHDA; CDR2 reads SQIVND (reference sequence). This CDR3 comprises 13 residues. CDR3 loop: CASSIASSYEQYF. The CDR3 DNA follows: TGTGCCAGTAGTATAGCGAGCTCCTACGAGCAGTACTTC.

This chain connects TRBV7-9 to TRBJ1-2; D is perhaps TRBD1 (5 bases). CDR3 size: 14 residues. The ends were cut back, 11 bases at V and 3 bases at J, with 19 bases in the middle. Per the germline V gene, CDR1 is SEHNR and CDR2 is FQNEAQ (reference sequence). CDR3 residues: CAGGVGELDYGYTF. CDR3 sequence (DNA): TGTGCCGGGGGGGTCGGGGAATTGGACTATGGCTACACCTTC.

This clonotype was seen a few times. CDR3 region: CASSYSQGNTEAFF. DNA of the CDR3: TGTGCCAGCAGTTACTCACAGGGGAACACTGAAGCTTTCTTT. The chain joins TRBV6-5 to TRBJ1-1; TRBD1 might be the D (6 bases). This CDR3 region has 14 residues. The germline CDR1 and CDR2 sequences are MNHEY and SVGAGI. With 0 bases removed from V and 1 base from J, the gap between germline ends came to 6 bases.

V gene TRBV20-1 combines with J gene TRBJ2-3; 9 bases line up with TRBD2. CDR3 length: 12 residues. The trim removed 6 bases at V and 6 bases at J, leaving 4 bases unmatched. Germline V gene data show CDR1 as DFQATT and CDR2 as SNEGSKA (reference sequence). This CDR3 is CSAVAGADTQYF. The DNA of the CDR3 is TGCAGTGCCGTAGCGGGAGCTGATACGCAGTATTTT.

CDR3 loop: CASSPQTNTGELFF. The CDR3, as DNA: TGTGCCAGCAGCCCGCAGACCAACACCGGGGAGCTGTTTTTT. The J gene is TRBJ2-2, the V gene TRBV25-1; the D is unclear. The germline CDR1 and CDR2 sequences are MGHDK and SYGVNS. The CDR3 runs 14 residues. Trimming removed 6 bases from V and 2 bases from J, with 10 bases in between.

The chain carries TRBV19 and TRBJ2-1; the D gene is possibly TRBD2 (6 bases). The V and J ends lost 3 bases and 2 bases respectively, with 11 bases between them. The germline V gene has CDR1 LNHDA and CDR2 SQIVND (reference sequence). The CDR3 extends over 15 amino acids. For the CDR3, the DNA is TGTGCCAGTAGTATGCGGGGCGTAACCTACAATGAGCAGTTCTTC. Protein product: CASSMRGVTYNEQFF.

The CDR3 loop is CASSFKTGLETQYF. CDR3 nucleotide sequence: TGTGCCAGCAGCTTTAAGACAGGGCTGGAGACCCAGTACTTC. J is TRBJ2-5 and V is TRBV7-2; 7 nucleotides match TRBD1. Per the germline V gene, CDR1 is SGHTA and CDR2 is FQGNSA. The ends lost 3 bases at V and 5 bases at J; junction bases unmatched: 6. The CDR3 loop spans 14 amino acids. Full variable domain (outside the CDR3, taken from reference TRBV7-2 and TRBJ2-5): GAGVSQSPSNKVTEKGKDVELRCDPISGHTALYWYRQSLGQGLEFLIYFQGNSAPDKSGLPSDRFSAERTGGSVSTLTIQRTQQEDSAVYLCASSFKTGLETQYFGPGTRLLVL.

V gene TRBV4-2 combines with J gene TRBJ1-1; no clear D gene. Germline V lookup: CDR1 LGHNA, CDR2 YNFKEQ. The CDR3 loop spans 13 amino acids. V was cut by 6 bases and J by 1 base, with 9 bases left in between. In nucleotides, the CDR3 is TGTGCCAGCAGTCTAATTGCGAACACTGAAGCTTTCTTT. Translating gives CASSLIANTEAFF.

A note on this clonotype: The junction departs from the called germline gene at one end, perhaps through a read error. The J gene is TRBJ2-1, the V gene TRBV4-2, with no clear D. Germline CDR1 and CDR2: LGHNA and YNFKEQ. The CDR3 totals 13 residues. CDR3: CASSKDPHNEQFF. CDR3 in DNA: TGTGCCAGCAGCAAAGACCCGCACAATGAGCAGTTCTTC.

The V and J genes are TRBV18 and TRBJ2-7; tentatively, D is TRBD2 (6 bases). The germline V and J ends were trimmed by 6 bases and 2 bases, with 11 bases remaining between them. Germline V lookup: CDR1 KGHSH, CDR2 LQKENI. The CDR3 contains 13 residues. As DNA, the CDR3 is TGTGCCAGCTCCTTCGGAGGGGCCTACGAGCAGTACTTC. Amino acids: CASSFGGAYEQYF.

The chain employs TRBV3-1 and TRBJ2-1; TRBD2 matches at 13 bases. V lost 4 bases, J lost 9 bases, and 9 bases stayed unmatched. The CDR3 sequence is 16 residues long. Germline CDR1 reads LGHDT; CDR2 reads YNNKEL (reference sequence). The CDR3 spells CASSRRTSGRPGEQFF. The CDR3 nucleotides are TGTGCCAGCAGCCGCAGGACTAGCGGGAGACCTGGTGAGCAGTTCTTC.

This clonotype was counted between two and nine times. The V call is TRBV6-1, the J call TRBJ1-1; no definite D call. Germline lookup yields CDR1 MNHNS and CDR2 SASEGT. Trimming stripped 6 bases from V and 0 bases from J, with 11 bases between. This CDR3 region has 14 residues. The CDR3 reads CASSLTGMNTEAFF. For the CDR3, the DNA is TGTGCCAGCAGCTTGACGGGCATGAACACTGAAGCTTTCTTT.

The V and J genes are TRBV29-1 and TRBJ2-1, with TRBD1 identical over 7 bases. The germline V gene encodes CDR1 SQVTM and CDR2 ANQGSEA. This CDR3 is built from 17 residues. J lost 3 bases, V lost 3 bases, and 14 bases had no gene match. The CDR3 DNA reads as TGCAGCGTTGAGAGGGGGCAGGGAGCAACCCTCTACAATGAGCAGTTCTTC. Translation gives CSVERGQGATLYNEQFF.

CDR3 in DNA: TGTGCCACCAATAGGGGCGGGGGGGCGTCAAACGAGCAGTACTTC. Its protein product is CATNRGGGASNEQYF. The genes are TRBV15 and TRBJ2-7, with 9 bases fitting TRBD2. Germline V gives CDR1 LNHNV, CDR2 YYDKDF (reference sequence). The V gene end was trimmed by 7 bases and the J gene end by 5 bases; junction bases not matched to a gene: 12. CDR3 length: 15 amino acids.

The chain employs TRBV30 and TRBJ2-5; TRBD1 agrees at 10 bases. Germline V lookup: CDR1 GTSNPN, CDR2 SVGIG (reference sequence). This CDR3 is built from 16 residues. J was trimmed by 1 base and V by 4 bases; bases with no gene match: 9. CDR3 in DNA: TGTGCCTGGACACAAGGACAGGGGGGTTTCCAAGAGACCCAGTACTTC. Translating gives CAWTQGQGGFQETQYF.

This chain joins TRBV11-2 and TRBJ1-5, with D hard to call. This CDR3 comprises 14 residues. Germline V gene sequence: CDR1 SGHAT, CDR2 FQNNGV. Trimming pared 0 bases from V and 4 bases from J, leaving 7 bases between. CDR3 in amino acids: CASSLDGANQPQHF. CDR3 DNA: TGTGCCAGCAGCTTAGATGGTGCGAATCAGCCCCAGCATTTT.

The chain combines TRBV4-1 with TRBJ1-5; the D is unclear. The germline CDR1 and CDR2 sequences are MGHRA and YSYEKL. CDR3 length: 16 residues. Trimming took 5 bases from V and 1 from J, leaving 15 bases between them. The CDR3 coding sequence is TGCGCCAGCAGCGCCCGAACTGACACAAGCAATCAGCCCCAGCATTTT. Translation: CASSARTDTSNQPQHF.

The count of this clonotype is one. The V gene is TRBV7-9, the J gene TRBJ1-1; 8 positions match TRBD1. Germline V CDR1 and CDR2: SEHNR, FQNEAQ (reference sequence). The CDR3 extends over 14 amino acids. V trimming: 5 bases; J trimming: 3 bases; junction bases outside the gene matches: 5. This chain's CDR3 is CASSLGTGDTEAFF. CDR3 nucleotide sequence: TGTGCCAGCAGCCTCGGGACAGGAGACACTGAAGCTTTCTTT.

The chain joins TRBV11-2 to TRBJ2-7, with 7 bases that match TRBD2. The CDR3 runs 11 residues. Germline-derived CDR1 and CDR2 are SGHAT and FQNNGV. Trimming cost V 5 bases and J 11 bases; bases outside gene matches: 6. The CDR3 loop is CASSLPAGKYF. The DNA for the CDR3 is TGTGCCAGCAGCCTCCCAGCGGGAAAGTACTTC.